Shown below are 10 T cell receptor beta chains from a single sample sequenced in a study of breast tumors, draining lymph nodes, adjacent tissues. Breast cancer patients provided tissue from their axillary draining lymph nodes. TCRdb ran MiXCR on the multiplex PCR reads and lists one entry per CDR3 protein. The sample lists under 350,000 distinct CDR3 sequences, over 25% occurring once. The sample taken for sequencing was axillary lymph node tissue. The receptors were gathered from a female donor with breast cancer. Some clones in this sample may be carry-over from other donors' samples.

Many counts were recorded for this clonotype. The V call is TRBV20-1, the J call TRBJ1-5, with D tentatively TRBD1 (6 bases). Germline V gene sequence: CDR1 DFQATT, CDR2 SNEGSKA (reference sequence). V lost 7 bases and J lost 6, with 16 bases in between. CDR3 size: 13 residues. DNA for the CDR3: TGCAGTGTCAGGCCGGGGGCGCGTCAGCCCCAGCATTTT. Translation gives CSVRPGARQPQHF.

As for this clonotype: Being one base from a much bigger clone, this may be a read error. CDR3 region: CSALELSTAGVLDTQYF. CDR3 in DNA: TGCAGTGCTCTGGAATTATCCACAGCGGGAGTTCTAGATACGCAGTATTTT. V gene TRBV20-1 combines with J gene TRBJ2-3; TRBD2 aligns across 8 bases. This CDR3 is built from 17 residues. Germline V gene data show CDR1 as DFQATT and CDR2 as SNEGSKA (reference sequence). After removal of 5 bases from V and 5 bases from J, the junction contained 18 bases not matched to a gene.

Concerning this clonotype: A much larger clonotype is one base distant, so this may be a read error. This chain connects TRBV11-2 to TRBJ2-7; D is uncertain. The CDR3 runs to 12 residues. Trimming shortened V by 0 bases and J by 7 bases, and 7 bases separated the two germline ends. The germline CDR1 and CDR2 sequences are SGHAT and FQNNGV. The DNA for the CDR3 is TGTGCCAGCAGCTTAGATATGACTGAGCAGTACTTC. Amino acids: CASSLDMTEQYF.

As for this clonotype: This clone may be a read error of a much larger clone one base away. The genes are TRBV30 and TRBJ1-3; D not resolved. This CDR3 is 11 amino acids long. CDR1 is GTSNPN and CDR2 is SVGIG in the germline V gene (reference sequence). CDR3 sequence: CTWSGRNTIYF. In DNA form, the CDR3 reads TGTACCTGGTCAGGTAGAAACACCATATATTTT.

In regard to this clonotype: This may be a read error, as it is one base from a much larger clone. The chain has TRBV20-1 and TRBJ2-1, with 10 positions matching TRBD2. The CDR3 has 13 amino acids. Looked up from germline, CDR1 is DFQATT and CDR2 is SNEGSKA (reference sequence). CDR3 bases: TGCACCGGGACTAGCGATCCCTACAATGAGCAGTTCTTC. It encodes CTGTSDPYNEQFF.

The rearrangement links TRBV30 to TRBJ2-3; D may be TRBD2 (6 bases). V was cut by 1 base and J by 10 bases, with 21 bases left in between. Germline V lookup: CDR1 GTSNPN, CDR2 SVGIG (reference sequence). CDR3 length: 15 residues. The CDR3 nucleotides read TGTGCCTGGAGTGGTTGGGCAACCGGGAGTGGTGCGCAGTATTTT. It encodes CAWSGWATGSGAQYF.

This clonotype was seen ten or more times. The chain couples TRBV5-6 to TRBJ1-2; perhaps TRBD1 as D (5 bases). Trimming took off 0 bases at V and 5 bases at J, with 11 bases between the two ends. The CDR3 loop spans 14 amino acids. In germline, CDR1 is SGHDT, CDR2 YYEEEE. For the CDR3, the DNA is TGTGCCAGCAGCTTGGGACAGCTGAGATATGGCTACACCTTC. This codes for CASSLGQLRYGYTF. Using reference TRBV5-6 and TRBJ1-2 for the parts outside the CDR3, the full variable domain is DAGVTQSPTHLIKTRGQQVTLRCSPKSGHDTVSWYQQALGQGPQFIFQYYEEEERQRGNFPDRFSGHQFPNYSSELNVNALLLGDSALYLCASSLGQLRYGYTFGSGTRLTVV.

This clonotype was recorded many times. The chain has TRBV9 and TRBJ2-5, with 7 bases lining up with TRBD2. The CDR3 runs to 14 residues. Germline assignment: CDR1 SGDLS and CDR2 YYNGEE. V dropped 1 base and J dropped 3; count of bases not matched to a gene: 3. CDR3 coding DNA: TGTGCCAGCAGCGTATCCGGGACTAAAGAGACCCAGTACTTC. Amino acids: CASSVSGTKETQYF.

This clonotype has only a few counts. A read error is possible here, since a much larger clone lies one base away. The chain combines TRBV7-9 with TRBJ2-7; the match to TRBD2 covers 8 bases. Germline CDR1 SEHNR, CDR2 FQNEAQ (reference sequence). The CDR3 is 17 residues long. In nucleotides, the CDR3 is TGTGCCAGCAGCTCAACCATGGGCGGGAGGTTCTCCTACCAGCAGTACTTC. As protein: CASSSTMGGRFSYQQYF.

The chain joins TRBV25-1 to TRBJ2-5; no reliable D call. The germline gives CDR1 MGHDK, CDR2 SYGVNS. The CDR3 consists of 16 residues. V was pared by 4 bases and J by 1 base, with 16 bases between. CDR3 in amino acids: CASSARDRVFQETQYF. In DNA form, the CDR3 reads TGTGCCAGCAGTGCTAGAGATCGGGTTTTCCAAGAGACCCAGTACTTC.